This record covers a single T cell receptor (beta chain). There are 15 residues in the CDR3. Per germline, CDR1 LGHDT and CDR2 YNNKEL (reference sequence). With 2 bases clipped from V and 4 bases from J, the junction kept 2 bases outside the gene matches. Original methodology: Amplification of reference gene primers provided the estimated nucleated cell counts. TCRdb's copy holds only in-frame clones and misses some; the assay was immunoSEQ multiplex PCR. V and J calls and clone size come straight from that table; D and trimming were deduced from the DNA. The sample lists roughly 120,000 clones, over 60% occurring once. This entry belongs to a study of blood T cell repertoires in COVID-19. The wider study: The United States, Italy and Spain were the sources of the acute and convalescent COVID-19 samples. T cells, B-cell-depleted T cells, or PBMCs provided the cDNA or gDNA that served as material.

The receptor was isolated from a woman of 80 years or more with acute or convalescent COVID-19. This chain links TRBV3-1 (or the pseudogene TRBV3-2) with TRBJ2-2, with TRBD2 identical over 9 bases. The sequencing sample was made of peripheral blood. This CDR3 reads CASSQFSGGTGELFF. DNA for the CDR3: TGTGCCAGCAGCCAATTTAGCGGGGGCACCGGGGAGCTGTTTTTT.